Each of the 27 T cell receptor beta chains below was sequenced from the same sample in a study of cytomegalovirus exposure and HLA in healthy donors. PCR amplification relied on 60 Vbeta primers (plus 13 Jbeta primers). The method was immunoSEQ multiplex PCR; TCRdb's version includes in-frame clones alone and lacks a portion of them. The table lists 160,000 or so clones, around 78% of them singletons. The source material was PBMCs. The receptors come from a woman aged 40 to 49 in good health and CMV-seronegative.

V and J are TRBV5-1 and TRBJ1-3, with D possibly matching TRBD1 (5 bases). This CDR3 region has 16 residues. Germline CDR1 SGHRS, CDR2 YFSETQ. V lost 4 bases and J 0 bases, leaving 14 bases between the germline ends. The CDR3 coding sequence is TGCGCCAGCAGCCAGGGCCCAGATAACTCTGGAAACACCATATATTTT. Its translation: CASSQGPDNSGNTIYF.

This rearrangement joins TRBV28 to TRBJ1-1; the D gene is possibly TRBD1 (6 bases). Germline assignment: CDR1 MDHEN and CDR2 SYDVKM. CDR3 length: 14 amino acids. The V and J ends lost 6 bases and 7 bases respectively, with 18 bases between them. CDR3 bases: TGTGCCAGCAGCACCCTTCATGGGGACAATGAAGCTTTCTTT. The encoded protein is CASSTLHGDNEAFF.

To note about this clone: Other nucleotide sequences in the sample specify the same CDR3. The chain is built from TRBV11-2 and TRBJ1-1; D is uncertain. The CDR3 totals 13 residues. Between the trimmed V and J ends, which lost 0 bases and 4 bases, there was a span of 6 bases. Germline loops: CDR1 SGHAT, CDR2 FQNNGV. The CDR3 reads CASSLERGTEAFF. The CDR3 nucleotides are TGTGCCAGCAGCTTAGAACGGGGCACTGAAGCTTTCTTT.

A few counts support this clone. The genes are TRBV7-6 and TRBJ1-1; no definite D call. Trimming removed 1 base from V and 0 bases from J, with 12 bases in between. The CDR3 length is 16 residues. Per the germline V gene, CDR1 is SGHVS and CDR2 is FNYEAQ. As DNA, the CDR3 is TGTGCCAGCAGCTTAGATCATTCCCCTATGAACACTGAAGCTTTCTTT. It yields the protein CASSLDHSPMNTEAFF.

The CDR3 DNA follows: TGTGCCAGCAGTCCAGGGGAGGGACATGAAAAACTGTTTTTT. Translating gives CASSPGEGHEKLFF. The V call is TRBV28, the J call TRBJ1-4; a weak D match, TRBD1 (6 bases). V dropped 5 bases and J dropped 6 bases, with 13 bases sitting between them. Per the germline V gene, CDR1 is MDHEN and CDR2 is SYDVKM. The CDR3 sequence is 14 residues long.

In DNA form, the CDR3 reads TGTGCCAGCAGCCGCCAGGTGGATACGCAGTATTTT. Its protein is CASSRQVDTQYF. The chain carries TRBV5-4 and TRBJ2-3; no firm D call. Trimming stripped 4 bases from V and 6 bases from J, with 9 bases between. The CDR3 totals 12 residues. Germline CDR1 SGHNT, CDR2 YYREEE (reference sequence).

The V and J genes are TRBV7-2 and TRBJ2-7; the D is unclear. This CDR3 has 13 residues. From germline, CDR1 is SGHTA and CDR2 FQGNSA. Trimming stripped 5 bases from V and 3 bases from J, with 11 bases between. The CDR3 DNA sequence: TGTGCCAGCAGCCCATCTACCGACTACGAGCAGTACTTC. Translated, it gives CASSPSTDYEQYF.

The chain recombines TRBV5-6 with TRBJ1-2, with D possibly TRBD1 on 6 matching bases. V shed 4 bases and J shed 4 bases, with 20 bases lying between them. This CDR3 spans 16 amino acids. Germline values: CDR1 SGHDT, CDR2 YYEEEE. The DNA of the CDR3 is TGTGCCAGCAGCGGTACAGGGTGGGGCGCGACCTATGGCTACACCTTC. This encodes CASSGTGWGATYGYTF. The variable domain in full, completed from reference TRBV5-6 and TRBJ1-2, reads DAGVTQSPTHLIKTRGQQVTLRCSPKSGHDTVSWYQQALGQGPQFIFQYYEEEERQRGNFPDRFSGHQFPNYSSELNVNALLLGDSALYLCASSGTGWGATYGYTFGSGTRLTVV.

This clone has only a few counts. The chain has TRBV7-2 and TRBJ2-1; the D gene is possibly TRBD2 (6 bases). This CDR3 is 14 amino acids long. Germline CDR1 SGHTA, CDR2 FQGNSA. V was trimmed by 5 bases and J by 5 bases, leaving 13 bases between them. The DNA of the CDR3 is TGTGCCAGCAGCCCGGGACTCGCACACAATGAGCAGTTCTTC. Translated, it gives CASSPGLAHNEQFF.

The V and J genes are TRBV6-1 and TRBJ2-5, with TRBD2 identical over 14 bases. CDR1 MNHNS and CDR2 SASEGT come from the germline V gene. CDR3 length equals 19 residues. V lost 0 bases and J lost 4; bases outside the gene matches: 10. The CDR3 loop is CASSEAGRLAGGSRETQYF. Written as DNA, the CDR3 is TGTGCCAGCAGTGAAGCGGGTAGACTAGCGGGAGGGAGTAGAGAGACCCAGTACTTC.

This rearrangement joins TRBV4-1 to TRBJ2-3; no clear D. Trimming took off 0 bases at V and 0 bases at J, with 10 bases between the two ends. CDR1 and CDR2 from the germline V gene are MGHRA and YSYEKL. The CDR3 consists of 16 residues. The DNA for the CDR3 is TGCGCCAGCAGCCAAGAGGCAGGTTCTAGCACAGATACGCAGTATTTT. It is translated as CASSQEAGSSTDTQYF.

The V gene is TRBV28, the J gene TRBJ2-7, with D maybe TRBD2 (5 bases). The V end was cut by 5 bases, the J end by 1 base, with 18 bases between. CDR1 is MDHEN and CDR2 is SYDVKM in the germline V gene. The CDR3 contains 16 residues. The CDR3: CASSIADYPKSYEQYF. The DNA of the CDR3 is TGTGCCAGCAGTATCGCCGACTACCCAAAATCCTACGAGCAGTACTTC.

The chain couples TRBV19 to TRBJ1-1, with a possible D match to TRBD1 (6 bases). CDR3 length equals 14 residues. Germline V gene data show CDR1 as LNHDA and CDR2 as SQIVND (reference sequence). The V and J ends lost 4 bases and 6 bases respectively, with 15 bases between them. CDR3 residues: CASSTDRLSAEAFF. Here the CDR3 DNA reads TGTGCCAGTAGTACAGACAGGCTTAGCGCTGAAGCTTTCTTT.

J is TRBJ1-2 and V is TRBV7-8, with D tentatively TRBD1 (6 bases). CDR1 and CDR2 from the germline V gene are SGHVS and FQNEAQ. The CDR3 runs to 14 residues. Trimming stripped 4 bases from V and 2 bases from J, with 11 bases between. As DNA, the CDR3 is TGTGCCAGCAGCTCCCGGACAGAAAACTATGGCTACACCTTC. Amino acid sequence: CASSSRTENYGYTF.

The V and J genes are TRBV30 and TRBJ2-5, with 11 bases fitting TRBD2. This CDR3 is built from 13 residues. V was clipped by 8 bases and J by 5 bases; unmatched bases: 7. Germline V gives CDR1 GTSNPN, CDR2 SVGIG (reference sequence). Written as DNA, the CDR3 is TGTGCCAGCTCTAGCGGGGGGTTGGAGACCCAGTACTTC. Translation: CASSSGGLETQYF.

With regard to this clone: A read error is likely, as this CDR3 ends without the conserved phenylalanine or tryptophan. The limits of the CDR3 on the DNA are not certain, so only TCRdb's listed CDR3 is given. The chain uses TRBV6-5 and TRBJ2-7; TRBD2 is the table's D call and was not checked against the DNA. Germline lookup yields CDR1 MNHEY and CDR2 SVGAGI. The CDR3 region is 12 residues in length, termini included. Here the CDR3 reads CASSSAGGGLSL.

The chain couples TRBV5-1 to TRBJ2-5, with TRBD1 identical over 10 bases. J gave up 2 bases and V 4 bases, and 8 bases lay outside the gene matches. Germline CDR1 and CDR2: SGHRS and YFSETQ. The CDR3 has 16 amino acids. The CDR3 DNA sequence: TGCGCCAGCAGCCAAGGACAGGGGGTGGGTCAAGAGACCCAGTACTTC. Translation: CASSQGQGVGQETQYF.

Only one count was recorded for this clone. CDR3 sequence reads: CASGLTGGSYEQYF. Here the CDR3 DNA reads TGTGCCAGCGGCTTAACGGGAGGATCCTACGAGCAGTACTTC. The chain couples TRBV2 to TRBJ2-7; 7 bases agree with TRBD2. The ends lost 8 bases at V and 1 base at J; junction bases unmatched: 8. CDR1 and CDR2 from the germline V gene are SNHLY and FYNNEI. The CDR3 extends over 14 amino acids.

J is TRBJ2-3 and V is TRBV18; 9 nucleotides match TRBD1. The germline CDR1 and CDR2 sequences are KGHSH and LQKENI. The CDR3 is made up of 16 amino acids. V dropped 3 bases and J dropped 13; count of bases not matched to a gene: 17. The CDR3 reads CASSPNFSTGGRAKYF. The CDR3 coding sequence is TGTGCCAGCTCACCTAACTTTTCGACAGGGGGACGAGCGAAGTATTTT.

The chain links TRBV18 to TRBJ1-5, with TRBD1 matching over 8 bases. CDR1 is KGHSH, CDR2 LQKENI, per germline. V gave up 6 bases and J gave up 6 bases; unmatched junction bases: 4. This CDR3 contains 13 residues. The CDR3 loop reads CASSQGAGQPQHF. CDR3 in DNA: TGTGCCAGCTCCCAGGGGGCAGGTCAGCCCCAGCATTTT.

This clone was detected only once. V gene TRBV5-4 combines with J gene TRBJ2-2; no clear D gene. Germline values: CDR1 SGHNT, CDR2 YYREEE (reference sequence). The ends were cut back, 2 bases at V and 1 base at J, with 9 bases in the middle. The CDR3 contains 15 residues. The CDR3 reads CASSFQAQNTGELFF. The CDR3 bases are TGTGCCAGCAGCTTCCAGGCCCAGAACACCGGGGAGCTGTTTTTT.

The V call is TRBV5-8, the J call TRBJ1-5; weak D call: TRBD1 (6 bases). Germline CDR1 SGHTS, CDR2 YDEGEE. V dropped 4 bases and J dropped 1 base, with 15 bases sitting between them. There are 16 residues in the CDR3. CDR3 nucleotide sequence: TGTGCCAGCAGCCCCCGGACAGCGGCCAGCAATCAGCCCCAGCATTTT. This sequence encodes CASSPRTAASNQPQHF.

The V call is TRBV6-5, the J call TRBJ2-5, with TRBD1 identical over 9 bases. The J call may be mistaken, given a closer DNA end match to TRBJ2-7. The CDR3 runs 16 residues. Germline V CDR1 and CDR2: MNHEY, SVGAGI. Written as DNA, the CDR3 is TGTGCCAGCAGTTACTCGTATCCCGGGACAGGGTACGAGCAGTACTTC. It yields the protein CASSYSYPGTGYEQYF.

A few counts support this clone. The gene calls are TRBV6-5 and TRBJ1-5; TRBD1 might be the D (5 bases). The CDR3 sequence is 13 residues long. Germline V gives CDR1 MNHEY, CDR2 SVGAGI. With 4 bases removed from V and 4 bases from J, the gap between germline ends came to 8 bases. CDR3 amino acids: CASSSGGNQPQHF. The CDR3 DNA follows: TGTGCCAGCAGTTCTGGGGGGAATCAGCCCCAGCATTTT.

The chain uses TRBV27 and TRBJ2-7, with TRBD2 identical over 13 bases. The CDR3 is made up of 18 amino acids. V shed 5 bases, J shed 0 bases, and the junction held 10 bases outside the gene matches. Per the germline V gene, CDR1 is MNHEY and CDR2 is SMNVEV (reference sequence). The CDR3 reads CASSPGPGLAGFSYEQYF. Here the CDR3 DNA reads TGTGCCAGCAGTCCCGGCCCGGGACTAGCGGGATTCTCCTACGAGCAGTACTTC.

The J gene is TRBJ2-6, the V gene TRBV2; 8 bases align to TRBD1. The trim removed 7 bases at V and 4 bases at J, leaving 9 bases unmatched. CDR1 is SNHLY and CDR2 is FYNNEI in the germline V gene. The CDR3 is 16 residues long. CDR3: CASTQGANWGANVLTF. Here the CDR3 DNA reads TGTGCCAGCACCCAGGGGGCCAACTGGGGGGCCAACGTCCTGACTTTC.

V is TRBV6-5 and J is TRBJ2-5; D is possibly TRBD2 (5 bases). In germline, CDR1 is MNHEY, CDR2 SVGAGI. V was cut by 2 bases and J by 4 bases, with 17 bases left in between. The CDR3 loop spans 16 amino acids. The CDR3: CASSYGPEDFGETQYF. For the CDR3, the DNA is TGTGCCAGCAGTTACGGTCCCGAGGACTTTGGAGAGACCCAGTACTTC.